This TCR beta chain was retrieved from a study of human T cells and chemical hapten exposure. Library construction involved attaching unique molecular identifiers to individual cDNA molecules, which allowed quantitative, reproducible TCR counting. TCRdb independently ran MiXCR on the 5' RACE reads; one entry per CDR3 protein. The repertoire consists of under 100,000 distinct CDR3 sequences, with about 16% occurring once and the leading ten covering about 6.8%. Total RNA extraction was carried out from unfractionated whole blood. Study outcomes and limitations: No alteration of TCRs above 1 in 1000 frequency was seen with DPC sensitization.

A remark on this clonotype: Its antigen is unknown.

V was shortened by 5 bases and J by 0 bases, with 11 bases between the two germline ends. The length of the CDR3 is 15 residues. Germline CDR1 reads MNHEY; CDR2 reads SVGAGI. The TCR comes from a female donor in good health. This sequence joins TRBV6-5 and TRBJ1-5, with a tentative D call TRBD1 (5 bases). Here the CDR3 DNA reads TGTGCCAGCAGTCAGGGACTAAATAGCAATCAGCCCCAGCATTTT. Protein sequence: CASSQGLNSNQPQHF.